The 26 T cell receptor beta chains below come from one sample, sequenced in a study of T cell changes during pregnancy in multiple sclerosis. Sequenced by immunoSEQ multiplex PCR; TCRdb stores in-frame clones only, minus some. Among tens of thousands of clones listed, 80% to 95% were seen once. This specimen consisted of peripheral blood, obtained after pregnancy. Source of these receptors: a female donor in good health, enrolled as a control in a pregnancy study.

The CDR3 loop reads CASRPYGTGSNQPQHF. The CDR3 DNA reads TGTGCCAGCAGACCCTATGGGACAGGGAGCAATCAGCCCCAGCATTTT. The chain uses TRBV28 and TRBJ1-5, with 9 bases fitting TRBD1. The CDR3 is 16 amino acids. CDR1 and CDR2 from the germline V gene are MDHEN and SYDVKM. V gave up 6 bases and J gave up 1 base; unmatched junction bases: 7.

The rearrangement uses TRBV15 and TRBJ1-3; no clear D. Germline lookup yields CDR1 LNHNV and CDR2 YYDKDF (reference sequence). The CDR3 has 15 amino acids. V gave up 5 bases and J gave up 2 bases, with 13 bases separating them. The DNA for the CDR3 is TGTGCCACCAGCCCCCGATCAGTGACTGGAAACACCATATATTTT. It translates to CATSPRSVTGNTIYF.

The chain combines TRBV28 with TRBJ2-6; a possible D gene is TRBD2 (6 bases). Germline V gene lookup returns CDR1 MDHEN and CDR2 SYDVKM. The CDR3 contains 15 residues. The V and J ends lost 8 bases and 0 bases respectively, with 11 bases between them. CDR3: CASGLGGSGANVLTF. CDR3 coding DNA: TGTGCCAGCGGGCTCGGGGGCTCTGGGGCCAACGTCCTGACTTTC.

The genes are TRBV28 and TRBJ2-7, with TRBD1 as a possible D gene (6 bases). Trimming pared 3 bases from V and 2 bases from J, leaving 14 bases between. The germline V gene has CDR1 MDHEN and CDR2 SYDVKM. This CDR3 contains 15 residues. CDR3 sequence: CASSFFDRSTYEQYF. As DNA, the CDR3 is TGTGCCAGCAGTTTTTTCGACAGGTCTACCTACGAGCAGTACTTC.

The chain couples TRBV5-6 to TRBJ1-6, with D unclear. Germline loops: CDR1 SGHDT, CDR2 YYEEEE. Trimming took 2 bases from V and 3 from J, leaving 12 bases between them. The CDR3 has 16 amino acids. CDR3 nucleotide sequence: TGTGCCAGCAGCTTATTTGGGCAAAACTATAATTCACCCCTCCACTTT. It is translated as CASSLFGQNYNSPLHF.

This chain joins TRBV6-4 and TRBJ2-7, with TRBD2 as a possible D gene (6 bases). Trimming pared 3 bases from V and 2 bases from J, leaving 20 bases between. Germline CDR1 reads MRHNA; CDR2 reads SNTAGT. CDR3 length equals 17 residues. In nucleotides, the CDR3 is TGTGCCAGCAGTGAGGGACGGGGACTGAGATTAACCTACGAGCAGTACTTC. Its protein is CASSEGRGLRLTYEQYF.

This CDR3 reads CASGGGTGVSPLHF. The DNA for the CDR3 is TGTGCCAGCGGTGGGGGGACAGGGGTTTCACCCCTCCACTTT. The chain uses TRBV6-1 and TRBJ1-6, with TRBD1 matching over 10 bases. V dropped 8 bases and J dropped 9; count of bases not matched to a gene: 7. Germline CDR1 and CDR2: MNHNS and SASEGT. This CDR3 is 14 amino acids long.

The V call is TRBV18, the J call TRBJ1-1; unclear D gene. Trimming took off 0 bases at V and 10 bases at J, with 9 bases between the two ends. CDR1 KGHSH and CDR2 LQKENI come from the germline V gene. CDR3 length equals 12 residues. Written as DNA, the CDR3 is TGTGCCAGCTCACCACCTTCCGGTAGAGCTTTCTTT. This encodes CASSPPSGRAFF.

This clone was counted a single time. The rearrangement joins TRBV9 to TRBJ1-6; the D gene is possibly TRBD1 (6 bases). The ends were cut back, 4 bases at V and 0 bases at J, with 11 bases in the middle. The CDR3 extends over 16 amino acids. Germline lookup yields CDR1 SGDLS and CDR2 YYNGEE. The chain's CDR3 is CASSRQDSSYNSPLHF. CDR3 DNA sequence: TGTGCCAGCAGCCGACAGGATAGCTCCTATAATTCACCCCTCCACTTT.

The chain combines TRBV7-9 with TRBJ2-5; tentative D call: TRBD2 (6 bases). Trimming left V 4 bases short and J 3 bases short, with 18 bases between. The CDR3 totals 16 residues. Germline CDR1 and CDR2: SEHNR and FQNEAQ (reference sequence). As DNA, the CDR3 is TGTGCCAGCAGCTCGCCGACTACCGCGGGAAAAGAGACCCAGTACTTC. Protein sequence: CASSSPTTAGKETQYF.

The rearrangement joins TRBV7-9 to TRBJ1-1; the match to TRBD1 covers 9 bases. The trim removed 1 base at V and 8 bases at J, leaving 2 bases unmatched. This CDR3 has 13 amino acids. The germline V gene has CDR1 SEHNR and CDR2 FQNEAQ (reference sequence). The CDR3 spells CASSLVTGGEAFF. The CDR3 DNA reads as TGTGCCAGCAGCTTAGTGACAGGGGGAGAAGCTTTCTTT.

V gene TRBV7-2 combines with J gene TRBJ2-5; 8 nucleotides match TRBD2. This CDR3 comprises 15 residues. The V segment lost 4 bases and the J segment 7 bases; nucleotides outside the gene matches: 11. Germline V gives CDR1 SGHTA, CDR2 FQGNSA. CDR3 loop: CASSSTYPSGGTQYF. The CDR3 bases are TGTGCCAGCAGCTCTACCTACCCGAGCGGGGGGACCCAGTACTTC.

This clone occurred once. The gene calls are TRBV28 and TRBJ2-6, with 7 nucleotides matching TRBD1. With 8 bases clipped from V and 0 bases from J, the junction kept 7 bases outside the gene matches. Germline-derived CDR1 and CDR2 are MDHEN and SYDVKM. There are 16 residues in the CDR3. The CDR3 nucleotides read TGTGCCAGCGAGCCGGCAGGGGGCTCTGGGGCCAACGTCCTGACTTTC. The encoded protein is CASEPAGGSGANVLTF.

The J gene is TRBJ2-5, the V gene TRBV5-1; D gene ambiguous. This CDR3 contains 15 residues. The V and J ends lost 4 bases and 1 base respectively, with 14 bases between them. Germline CDR1 reads SGHRS; CDR2 reads YFSETQ. The CDR3 spells CASSPTTEVQETQYF. The CDR3, as DNA: TGCGCCAGCAGCCCAACGACTGAGGTCCAAGAGACCCAGTACTTC.

V is TRBV5-1 and J is TRBJ2-1, with D perhaps TRBD2 (6 bases). Germline-derived CDR1 and CDR2 are SGHRS and YFSETQ. Trimming removed 1 base at V and 3 bases at J, with 17 bases between. This CDR3 has 17 residues. The CDR3 sequence: CASSLQFGGSLYNEQFF. CDR3 coding DNA: TGCGCCAGCAGCTTGCAGTTTGGGGGGAGCCTCTACAATGAGCAGTTCTTC. The whole variable domain, remainder taken from reference TRBV5-1 and TRBJ2-1, is KAGVTQTPRYLIKTRGQQVTLSCSPISGHRSVSWYQQTPGQGLQFLFEYFSETQRNKGNFPGRFSGRQFSNSRSEMNVSTLELGDSALYLCASSLQFGGSLYNEQFFGPGTRLTVL.

This chain joins TRBV9 and TRBJ1-1; TRBD1 might be the D (5 bases). Trimming pared 3 bases from V and 3 bases from J, leaving 12 bases between. CDR1 SGDLS and CDR2 YYNGEE come from the germline V gene. The CDR3 extends over 14 amino acids. The DNA of the CDR3 is TGTGCCAGCAGCGAGACAGTGTGGCACACTGAAGCTTTCTTT. As protein: CASSETVWHTEAFF.

This clone was seen only once. The chain carries TRBV15 and TRBJ1-2, with 10 bases matching TRBD1. The CDR3 consists of 15 residues. The J segment lost 7 bases and the V segment lost 3 bases, leaving 8 bases of the junction unmatched. Germline assignment: CDR1 LNHNV and CDR2 YYDKDF (reference sequence). The CDR3 DNA sequence: TGTGCCACCAGCAGCCCCGCCGGGACAGGGGCTGGCTACACCTTC. It yields the protein CATSSPAGTGAGYTF.

Concerning this clone: A much larger clone is a single base away; this may be a read error. CDR3 sequence (DNA): TGTGCCAGCAGTGGGACTAGCGGGGGGGCAGATACGCAGTATTTT. Its translation: CASSGTSGGADTQYF. The rearrangement uses TRBV6-4 and TRBJ2-3, with 15 bases that match TRBD2. V lost 4 bases and J lost 4; bases outside the gene matches: 0. Germline-derived CDR1 and CDR2 are MRHNA and SNTAGT. CDR3 length: 15 residues.

The chain links TRBV14 to TRBJ2-6; TRBD1 agrees at 8 bases. Germline trimming cut 1 base from V and 0 bases from J; bases unmatched to any gene: 8. Germline assignment: CDR1 SGHDN and CDR2 FVKESK. The CDR3 is 19 amino acids. The CDR3 sequence: CASSQARDRKYSGANVLTF. The CDR3 DNA reads as TGTGCCAGCAGCCAAGCGAGGGACAGGAAATACTCTGGGGCCAACGTCCTGACTTTC.

The genes are TRBV21-1 and TRBJ2-1; the DNA was not compared with TRBD1, the D call given in the table. TRBV21-1 is given as a pseudogene. The CDR3 is 12 amino acids. Here the CDR3 reads CANQTGVGEQFF. CDR3 DNA sequence: TGTGCCAACCAAACAGGGGTCGGGGAGCAGTTCTTC.

In DNA form, the CDR3 reads TGTGCCATCAGTGGGGGCGATGAGCAGTTCTTC. As protein: CAISGGDEQFF. The chain employs TRBV10-3 and TRBJ2-1, with D tentatively TRBD1 (5 bases). Trimming took off 4 bases at V and 8 bases at J, with 6 bases between the two ends. Germline CDR1 ENHRY, CDR2 SYGVKD. The CDR3 length is 11 residues.

The chain couples TRBV7-9 to TRBJ1-5; a weak D match, TRBD1 (5 bases). The CDR3 spans 14 residues. The germline V gene encodes CDR1 SEHNR and CDR2 FQNEAQ (reference sequence). V was clipped by 5 bases and J by 2 bases, with 10 bases between them. CDR3 region: CASSALGGNQPQHF. CDR3 DNA: TGTGCCAGCAGCGCATTAGGGGGCAATCAGCCCCAGCATTTT.

The V call is TRBV2, the J call TRBJ2-5; perhaps TRBD2 as D (5 bases). Germline CDR1 is SNHLY and CDR2 is FYNNEI. Trimming left V 7 bases short and J 0 bases short, with 9 bases between. This CDR3 is 13 amino acids long. The CDR3: CASKGADQETQYF. The DNA for the CDR3 is TGTGCCAGCAAGGGAGCGGACCAAGAGACCCAGTACTTC.

This chain connects TRBV4-2 to TRBJ2-7, with TRBD2 identical over 13 bases. With V trimmed by 3 bases and J by 4 bases, 6 bases remained unmatched. Per germline, CDR1 LGHNA and CDR2 YNFKEQ. The CDR3 length is 16 residues. CDR3: CASSHGLAGASYEQYF. In nucleotides, the CDR3 is TGTGCCAGCAGCCACGGACTAGCGGGGGCTTCTTACGAGCAGTACTTC.

J is TRBJ2-3 and V is TRBV11-2; D might be TRBD2 (6 bases). There are 13 residues in the CDR3. CDR1 is SGHAT and CDR2 is FQNNGV in the germline V gene. V was shortened by 6 bases and J by 2 bases, with 9 bases between the two germline ends. The CDR3 nucleotides are TGTGCCAGCAGGGGGGGACTCACAGATACGCAGTATTTT. Translation: CASRGGLTDTQYF.

V and J are TRBV5-6 and TRBJ2-7, with D hard to call. CDR1 and CDR2 (germline): SGHDT, YYEEEE. The CDR3 loop spans 11 amino acids. V lost 4 bases and J lost 5, with 7 bases in between. CDR3 nucleotides: TGTGCCAGCAGCATAAACAACGAGCAGTACTTC. This sequence encodes CASSINNEQYF.